These T cell receptor beta chains were read from a single sample in a study of shared T cell receptors in the human thymus. The data were produced by immunoSEQ multiplex PCR, yet TCRdb's version contains in-frame clones alone and is incomplete. The table records over 650,000 clones, about 90% of them present only once. These records were also assigned to another study, of human thymus T cells.

The sequencing input was thymocytes. These TCRs come from a boy less than two years old with a congenital heart defect. Both conserved end residues are trimmed from each CDR3. Fields, in order: V gene, CDR3 length, J gene, CDR3 protein.

v_call: TRBV28
cdr3_length: 14
j_call: TRBJ2-1
cdr3_aa: ASSFGLAVSYNEQF

v_call: TRBV9
cdr3_length: 14
j_call: TRBJ2-6
cdr3_aa: ASSLGGGIGANVLT

v_call: TRBV2
cdr3_length: 11
j_call: TRBJ1-1
cdr3_aa: ASLPPVDTEAF

v_call: TRBV12-5
cdr3_length: 14
j_call: TRBJ1-2
cdr3_aa: ASGLSVNRPVYGYT

v_call: TRBV7-8
cdr3_length: 15
j_call: TRBJ1-5
cdr3_aa: ASSLSPPRGCNQPQH

v_call: TRBV7-3
cdr3_length: 14
j_call: TRBJ1-1
cdr3_aa: ASSFGNAGGSTEAF

v_call: TRBV19
cdr3_length: 14
j_call: TRBJ2-7
cdr3_aa: ASSTGLAGGPYEQY

v_call: TRBV6-1
cdr3_length: 12
j_call: TRBJ1-5
cdr3_aa: ASSPTGTDQPQH

v_call: TRBV6-4
cdr3_length: 11
j_call: TRBJ1-2
cdr3_aa: ASTPGEGYGYT

v_call: TRBV27
cdr3_length: 16
j_call: TRBJ2-1
cdr3_aa: ASSLLAGGSSSYNEQF

v_call: TRBV4-2
cdr3_length: 15
j_call: TRBJ2-5
cdr3_aa: ASSQPWTSGPQETQY

v_call: TRBV6-6
cdr3_length: 9
j_call: TRBJ1-3
cdr3_aa: AIGGGNTIY

v_call: TRBV9
cdr3_length: 15
j_call: TRBJ2-2
cdr3_aa: ASSVARQTDSDGELF

v_call: TRBV6-5
cdr3_length: 14
j_call: TRBJ1-1
cdr3_aa: ASSYPRGRGGTEAF

v_call: TRBV6-1
cdr3_length: 12
j_call: TRBJ2-4
cdr3_aa: ASSEDSWTAVQY

v_call: TRBV14
cdr3_length: 14
j_call: TRBJ1-1
cdr3_aa: ASSQEPGTVNTEAF

v_call: TRBV9
cdr3_length: 15
j_call: TRBJ2-3
cdr3_aa: ASSVARGDGSTDTQY

v_call: TRBV2
cdr3_length: 12
j_call: TRBJ2-5
cdr3_aa: ASEGRDSQETQY

v_call: TRBV7-3
cdr3_length: 14
j_call: TRBJ2-7
cdr3_aa: ASSSLGRGWDYEQY

v_call: TRBV25-1
cdr3_length: 13
j_call: TRBJ1-5
cdr3_aa: ASSDRVWSNQPQH

v_call: TRBV19
cdr3_length: 11
j_call: TRBJ1-2
cdr3_aa: ASREGFGYGYT

v_call: TRBV6-7
cdr3_length: 13
j_call: TRBJ2-7
cdr3_aa: ASSGLGLALYEQY

v_call: TRBV13
cdr3_length: 12
j_call: TRBJ1-3
cdr3_aa: ASSFWGPGNTIY

v_call: TRBV28
cdr3_length: 13
j_call: TRBJ2-7
cdr3_aa: ASSLSFGQVYEQY

v_call: TRBV12-5
cdr3_length: 14
j_call: TRBJ2-3
cdr3_aa: ASGSATGSSTDTQY

v_call: TRBV7-2
cdr3_length: 14
j_call: TRBJ1-2
cdr3_aa: ASNPRASERHYGYT

v_call: TRBV10-2
cdr3_length: 13
j_call: TRBJ2-5
cdr3_aa: ASSGSTPGGETQY

v_call: TRBV7-2
cdr3_length: 13
j_call: TRBJ2-5
cdr3_aa: ASSFGGGFEETQY

v_call: TRBV29-1
cdr3_length: 10
j_call: TRBJ1-2
cdr3_aa: SALTGSHGYT

v_call: TRBV4-1
cdr3_length: 14
j_call: TRBJ1-6
cdr3_aa: ASSQNPSSYNSPLH

v_call: TRBV4-1
cdr3_length: 13
j_call: TRBJ1-1
cdr3_aa: ASSQDGGECTEAF

v_call: TRBV5-6
cdr3_length: 16
j_call: TRBJ2-3
cdr3_aa: ASSSRRGGTKSTDTQY

v_call: TRBV28
cdr3_length: 12
j_call: TRBJ2-7
cdr3_aa: ASSLAETCYEQY

v_call: TRBV11-2
cdr3_length: 15
j_call: TRBJ2-3
cdr3_aa: ASSHPDPGGTTDTQY

v_call: TRBV7-2
cdr3_length: 14
j_call: TRBJ2-5
cdr3_aa: ASSRENRTERVTQY

v_call: TRBV7-8
cdr3_length: 12
j_call: TRBJ2-7
cdr3_aa: ASSPGHTLHEQY

v_call: TRBV7-8
cdr3_length: 12
j_call: TRBJ1-6
cdr3_aa: ASSLEQTNSPLH

v_call: TRBV6-5
cdr3_length: 14
j_call: TRBJ1-6
cdr3_aa: ASSYRQATYNSPLH

v_call: TRBV7-2
cdr3_length: 13
j_call: TRBJ1-2
cdr3_aa: ASSLPPAGDYGYT

v_call: TRBV9
cdr3_length: 13
j_call: TRBJ2-6
cdr3_aa: ASSPSGSGANVLT